Listed below are T cell receptor beta chains from one sample, sequenced in a study of CD8 T cells in Susac syndrome. TCRdb redid the calling of the immunoSEQ multiplex PCR reads with MiXCR, one entry per CDR3 protein. Among more than 130,000 distinct CDR3 sequences listed, 90% to 95% were seen once. Source material: CD8+ T cells from PBMCs. These receptors originate from a human donor in good health. Each CDR3 is given with its conserved first and last residue. The D gene is left open where the match is weak. Rows give clone size only sometimes, using once, few, many, or a class for an expanded clone.

v_gene	d_gene	j_gene	abundance	CDR3aa	CDR3nt
TRBV27	NA	TRBJ2-3	NA	CASSSRQFTDTQYF	TGTGCCAGCAGTTCGCGACAGTTCACAGATACGCAGTATTTT
TRBV19	NA	TRBJ1-2	NA	CASSLNREGYTF	TGTGCCAGTAGTCTCAACAGGGAGGGCTACACCTTC
TRBV15	NA	TRBJ1-1	NA	CATSPSSRVLGPEAFF	TGTGCCACCAGCCCTTCTTCCAGGGTCTTGGGCCCTGAAGCTTTCTTT
TRBV30	NA	TRBJ1-1	NA	CASTDGITEAFF	TGTGCCTCCACGGACGGGATCACTGAAGCTTTCTTT
TRBV20-1	TRBD2	TRBJ2-7	NA	CSARDLRTSGTYEQYF	TGCAGTGCTAGAGATCTACGGACTAGCGGGACCTACGAGCAGTACTTC
TRBV27	NA	TRBJ2-2	once	CASSPLGFGELFF	TGTGCCAGCAGTCCACTTGGGTTCGGGGAGCTGTTTTTT
TRBV20-1	TRBD2	TRBJ2-2	NA	CSAPVSGANTGELFF	TGCAGTGCTCCGGTGAGCGGGGCGAACACCGGGGAGCTGTTTTTT
TRBV6-2/TRBV6-3	NA	TRBJ2-7	NA	CASGLQVYEQYF	TGTGCCAGCGGGCTACAGGTGTACGAGCAGTACTTC
TRBV20-1	TRBD1	TRBJ1-2	NA	CSANGQGAPGYTF	TGCAGTGCGAACGGACAGGGGGCGCCTGGCTACACCTTC
TRBV27	TRBD1	TRBJ1-5	NA	CASGPGGENSNQPQHF	TGTGCCAGCGGACCAGGGGGGGAAAACAGCAATCAGCCCCAGCATTTT
TRBV20-1	NA	TRBJ2-1	NA	CSASSRFNEQFF	TGCAGTGCTAGTAGCCGTTTCAATGAGCAGTTCTTC
TRBV12-3/TRBV12-4	NA	TRBJ2-1	NA	CASSFTGPNEQFF	TGTGCCAGCAGTTTTACGGGTCCCAATGAGCAGTTCTTC
TRBV21-1	NA	TRBJ2-7	NA	CASSKEGDTTSYEQYF	TGTGCCAGCAGCAAAGAAGGGGACACGACCTCCTACGAGCAGTACTTC
TRBV13	NA	TRBJ1-5	NA	CASSCPGAGDQPQHF	TGTGCCAGCAGCTGCCCCGGGGCCGGAGACCAGCCCCAGCATTTT
TRBV27	TRBD1	TRBJ2-2	NA	CASPPGRTGEEAGELFF	TGTGCCAGCCCACCCGGTCGTACAGGGGAAGAGGCCGGGGAGCTGTTTTTT
TRBV24-1	NA	TRBJ2-1	NA	CATSAGGEQFF	TGTGCCACCAGTGCCGGGGGTGAGCAGTTCTTC
TRBV6-5	NA	TRBJ2-2	NA	CASSYSRGERGTGELFF	TGTGCCAGCAGTTACTCTAGGGGTGAGCGTGGCACCGGGGAGCTGTTTTTT
TRBV7-3	NA	TRBJ2-3	NA	CASTGSNTDTQYF	TGTGCCAGCACTGGCAGCAACACAGATACGCAGTATTTT
TRBV9	NA	TRBJ2-6	NA	CASSAGSGANVLTF	TGTGCCAGCAGCGCCGGTTCTGGGGCCAACGTCCTGACTTTC
TRBV24-1	NA	TRBJ2-2	NA	CATSDLGPAAGELFF	TGTGCCACCAGTGATTTAGGACCGGCGGCAGGGGAGCTGTTTTTT
TRBV13	NA	TRBJ2-2	few	CASGTLGGELFF	TGTGCCAGCGGAACGCTCGGCGGGGAGCTGTTTTTT
TRBV27	TRBD2	TRBJ2-3	NA	CASSFLAGVADTQYF	TGTGCCAGCAGTTTCTTGGCGGGAGTTGCAGATACGCAGTATTTT
TRBV29-1	NA	TRBJ1-2	NA	CSVPGRYGYTF	TGCAGCGTTCCCGGGCGCTATGGCTACACCTTC
TRBV4-2	NA	TRBJ2-7	NA	CASSHGGVDEQYF	TGTGCCAGCAGCCATGGCGGGGTGGACGAGCAGTACTTC
TRBV27	TRBD1	TRBJ2-7	NA	CASSLSTGISYEQYF	TGTGCCAGCAGTTTATCGACAGGGATCTCCTACGAGCAGTACTTC
TRBV9	NA	TRBJ2-1	NA	CASSVAVPANEQFF	TGTGCCAGCAGCGTAGCTGTGCCAGCCAATGAGCAGTTCTTC
TRBV6-5	NA	TRBJ2-2	NA	CASSYSTGGELFF	TGTGCCAGCAGTTACTCGACGGGCGGGGAGCTGTTTTTT